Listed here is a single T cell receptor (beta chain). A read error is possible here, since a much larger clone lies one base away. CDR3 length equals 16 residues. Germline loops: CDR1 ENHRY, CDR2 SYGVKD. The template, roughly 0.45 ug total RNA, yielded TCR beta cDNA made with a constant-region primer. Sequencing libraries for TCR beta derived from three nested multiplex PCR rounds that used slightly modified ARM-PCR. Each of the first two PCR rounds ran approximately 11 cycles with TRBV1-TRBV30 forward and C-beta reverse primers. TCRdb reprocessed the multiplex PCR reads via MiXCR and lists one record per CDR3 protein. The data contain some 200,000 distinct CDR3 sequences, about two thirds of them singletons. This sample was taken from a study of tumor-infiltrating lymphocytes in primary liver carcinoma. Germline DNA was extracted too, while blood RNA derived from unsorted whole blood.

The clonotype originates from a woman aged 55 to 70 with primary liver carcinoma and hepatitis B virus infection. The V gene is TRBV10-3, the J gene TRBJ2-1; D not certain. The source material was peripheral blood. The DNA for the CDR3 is TGTGCCATCAGAAAAGGGCTTCTACGCTCCTACAATGGGCAGTTCTTC. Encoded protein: CAIRKGLLRSYNGQFF.